The 27 T cell receptor beta chains reported below all come from one sample, sequenced in a study of CD8 T cells in Susac syndrome. Random-hexamer reverse transcription was applied to about 0.45 to 1 ug RNA. TCRdb processed the immunoSEQ multiplex PCR reads anew with MiXCR; each CDR3 protein has one entry. Here the sample spans approximately 180,000 distinct CDR3 sequences, over 85% being singletons. Sequencing was performed on CD4+ T cells from PBMCs. The receptors derive from a human donor with multiple sclerosis.

The chain uses TRBV28 and TRBJ1-5; D is undetermined. Germline V gives CDR1 MDHEN, CDR2 SYDVKM. V dropped 2 bases and J dropped 0 bases, with 8 bases sitting between them. This CDR3 has 15 residues. In DNA, the CDR3 is TGTGCCAGCAGTTTAAAAAGGGATAGCAATCAGCCCCAGCATTTT. Residues: CASSLKRDSNQPQHF.

This clonotype was seen only once. This CDR3 reads CASSYSPQRETQYF. The CDR3 DNA sequence: TGTGCCAGCAGTTACTCCCCTCAAAGAGAGACCCAGTACTTC. The V call is TRBV6-5, the J call TRBJ2-5; no clear D. V was trimmed by 0 bases and J by 4 bases, leaving 9 bases between them. This CDR3 contains 14 residues. Germline assignment: CDR1 MNHEY and CDR2 SVGAGI.

This chain connects TRBV20-1 to TRBJ2-5; D is undetermined. Trimming shortened V by 0 bases and J by 2 bases, and 13 bases separated the two germline ends. CDR1 and CDR2 from the germline V gene are DFQATT and SNEGSKA (reference sequence). The CDR3 loop spans 15 amino acids. CDR3: CSARDRTTGQETQYF. In DNA, the CDR3 is TGCAGTGCTAGAGATAGGACGACCGGACAAGAGACCCAGTACTTC.

As regards this clonotype: The CDR3 does not end in the conserved phenylalanine or tryptophan, so this is likely a read error. The chain links TRBV14 to TRBJ1-4, with TRBD1 as a possible D gene (5 bases). Germline-derived CDR1 and CDR2 are SGHDN and FVKESK. V was cut by 5 bases and J by 0 bases, with 13 bases left in between. The CDR3 covers 16 residues. The CDR3 bases are TGTGCCAGCAGCTCCTCCGGGGGTGCAACTAATGAAAAACTGTTTTGT. Its protein is CASSSSGGATNEKLFC.

The V gene is TRBV27, the J gene TRBJ2-2; unclear D gene. The CDR3 is made up of 13 amino acids. The germline V gene has CDR1 MNHEY and CDR2 SMNVEV (reference sequence). The V and J ends lost 8 bases and 4 bases respectively, with 11 bases between them. CDR3 coding DNA: TGTGCCAGCGGAAGGGTTTCCACCGGGGAGCTGTTTTTT. Protein: CASGRVSTGELFF.

The chain uses TRBV30 and TRBJ1-1, with a tentative D call TRBD1 (6 bases). The CDR3 sequence is 14 residues long. Deletions cut 2 bases from V and 5 bases from J, with 15 bases between. Germline CDR1 GTSNPN, CDR2 SVGIG (reference sequence). The CDR3 here is CAWSSAGAGTEAFF. CDR3 coding DNA: TGTGCCTGGAGTTCTGCAGGGGCCGGGACTGAAGCTTTCTTT.

This chain connects TRBV15 to TRBJ2-3; D is uncertain. The CDR3 is 16 residues long. In germline, CDR1 is LNHNV, CDR2 YYDKDF (reference sequence). V was shortened by 0 bases and J by 0 bases, with 10 bases between the two germline ends. The CDR3 region has the DNA TGTGCCACCAGCAGAGAGGCTCCAATTAGCACAGATACGCAGTATTTT. Encoded protein: CATSREAPISTDTQYF.

V is TRBV4-3 and J is TRBJ2-5; 11 bases fit TRBD2. The CDR3 has 15 residues. CDR1 is LGHNA and CDR2 is YSLEER in the germline V gene. With V trimmed by 0 bases and J by 4 bases, 1 base remained unmatched. The DNA for the CDR3 is TGCGCCAGCAGCCAAGATAGCGGGAGGGGAGAGACCCAGTACTTC. It yields the protein CASSQDSGRGETQYF.

The chain links TRBV4-3 to TRBJ2-6, with 7 bases aligning to TRBD1. There are 21 residues in the CDR3. V was pared by 0 bases and J by 2 bases, with 16 bases of the junction left unmatched. The V gene's germline CDR1 is LGHNA and CDR2 YSLEER. In nucleotides, the CDR3 is TGCGCCAGCAGCCAAGAGCCCTCCCGGACAGGCCTCGATCCTGGGGCCAACGTCCTGACTTTC. It yields the protein CASSQEPSRTGLDPGANVLTF.

The chain employs TRBV9 and TRBJ2-7, with 8 nucleotides matching TRBD1. There are 16 residues in the CDR3. Germline CDR1 and CDR2: SGDLS and YYNGEE. V dropped 4 bases and J dropped 3; count of bases not matched to a gene: 12. CDR3 amino acids: CASSPTAGTGFYEQYF. CDR3 coding DNA: TGTGCCAGCAGCCCGACGGCCGGGACAGGATTCTACGAGCAGTACTTC.

The chain joins TRBV5-4 to TRBJ2-5; D tentatively fits TRBD1 or TRBD2 (5 bases each). The V end was cut by 0 bases, the J end by 5 bases, with 11 bases between. This CDR3 contains 14 residues. Germline CDR1 and CDR2: SGHNT and YYREEE (reference sequence). The CDR3, as DNA: TGTGCCAGCAGCTTGGCGGGGCTGGATGAGACCCAGTACTTC. Translation: CASSLAGLDETQYF.

The chain combines TRBV6-2 or TRBV6-3 with TRBJ2-4; D is perhaps TRBD2 (6 bases). Germline lookup yields CDR1 MNHEY and CDR2 SVGEGT. This CDR3 comprises 20 residues. Trimming shortened V by 6 bases and J by 0 bases, and 27 bases separated the two germline ends. CDR3 coding DNA: TGTGCCAGCAGCGACGCCGCCCGGACTACACTAACCCTAGCCAAAAACATTCAGTACTTC. Translating gives CASSDAARTTLTLAKNIQYF.

The J gene is TRBJ2-6, the V gene TRBV7-9; D ambiguous. CDR3 length: 15 residues. Trimming shortened V by 5 bases and J by 0 bases, and 8 bases separated the two germline ends. Germline CDR1 SEHNR, CDR2 FQNEAQ (reference sequence). Written as DNA, the CDR3 is TGTGCCAGCAGCCCTAAGAGCTCTGGGGCCAACGTCCTGACTTTC. Its protein is CASSPKSSGANVLTF.

V usage is TRBV2 and J usage is TRBJ2-3; a possible D gene is TRBD2 (5 bases). V gave up 8 bases and J gave up 0 bases, with 12 bases separating them. CDR1 and CDR2 from the germline V gene are SNHLY and FYNNEI. The CDR3 has 14 residues. CDR3 bases: TGTGCCAGCCCCCCGGGATCGAGCACAGATACGCAGTATTTT. This translates into CASPPGSSTDTQYF.

The chain has TRBV12-3 or TRBV12-4 and TRBJ2-3; D ambiguous. CDR3 length: 14 amino acids. V dropped 1 base and J dropped 1 base, with 6 bases sitting between them. As DNA, the CDR3 is TGTGCCAGCAGTTTAGAGGGCCGCACAGATACGCAGTATTTT. Translation: CASSLEGRTDTQYF.

This clonotype was seen a handful of times. The CDR3 sequence: CASSPLVNEQFF. For the CDR3, the DNA is TGTGCCAGCAGTCCGTTAGTGAATGAGCAGTTCTTC. The chain combines TRBV7-2 with TRBJ2-1, with D unresolved. V lost 6 bases to trimming and J lost 7 bases, with 10 bases between them. Germline V lookup: CDR1 SGHTA, CDR2 FQGNSA. This CDR3 is 12 amino acids long.

This sequence joins TRBV12-3 or TRBV12-4 and TRBJ1-2; TRBD1 aligns across 9 bases. Unmatched junction bases numbered 15, after V lost 7 bases and J lost 9 bases. CDR3 length: 15 amino acids. CDR3 protein: CASNIAGTGTGSYTF. In nucleotides, the CDR3 is TGTGCCAGCAATATTGCCGGGACAGGGACTGGTAGCTACACCTTC.

This chain links TRBV4-2 with TRBJ1-1; TRBD1 aligns across 10 bases. Looked up from germline, CDR1 is LGHNA and CDR2 is YNFKEQ. The CDR3 contains 16 residues. V was clipped by 0 bases and J by 1 base; unmatched bases: 2. The chain's CDR3 is CASSQEGTGANTEAFF. The CDR3 DNA reads as TGTGCCAGCAGCCAAGAGGGGACAGGGGCGAACACTGAAGCTTTCTTT.

The rearrangement links TRBV3-1 to TRBJ2-7; D is possibly TRBD1 or TRBD2 (5 bases each). The CDR3 extends over 13 amino acids. Germline CDR1 is LGHDT and CDR2 is YNNKEL (reference sequence). V gave up 5 bases and J gave up 9 bases, with 17 bases separating them. CDR3 in amino acids: CASSTTPGSSQYF. The CDR3 DNA reads as TGTGCCAGCAGCACAACGCCAGGGAGTTCGCAGTACTTC.

V and J are TRBV12-3 or TRBV12-4 and TRBJ2-3; no clear D. V was clipped by 3 bases and J by 6 bases, with 13 bases between them. The CDR3 length is 14 residues. DNA for the CDR3: TGTGCCAGCAGTTTTAAGTATAATCGGGATACGCAGTATTTT. This gives the protein CASSFKYNRDTQYF.

This clonotype was seen once. The chain has TRBV7-9 and TRBJ1-6; tentatively, D is TRBD1 (5 bases). CDR3 length equals 18 residues. Trimming took off 6 bases at V and 0 bases at J, with 18 bases between the two ends. Germline V lookup: CDR1 SEHNR, CDR2 FQNEAQ (reference sequence). The CDR3 coding sequence is TGTGCCAGCAGTGGGGGGGGACGTGGGCCCTCCTATAATTCACCCCTCCACTTT. Translation: CASSGGGRGPSYNSPLHF.

This clonotype was seen only once. The chain has TRBV9 and TRBJ2-5, with D perhaps assigned TRBD1 or TRBD2 (5 bases each). V lost 7 bases and J 5 bases, leaving 15 bases between the germline ends. CDR3 length: 13 residues. Germline V CDR1 and CDR2: SGDLS, YYNGEE. CDR3 in DNA: TGTGCCAGCGTAGGTGTAGGGGAGGAGACCCAGTACTTC. Amino acid sequence: CASVGVGEETQYF.

The chain uses TRBV30 and TRBJ1-5; D gene ambiguous. Between the trimmed V and J ends, which lost 2 bases and 2 bases, there was a span of 7 bases. The CDR3 extends over 13 amino acids. The germline V gene has CDR1 GTSNPN and CDR2 SVGIG (reference sequence). CDR3 amino acids: CAWSKAGNQPQHF. The CDR3 DNA sequence: TGTGCCTGGAGTAAGGCGGGCAATCAGCCCCAGCATTTT.

The chain joins TRBV20-1 to TRBJ2-3; 7 nucleotides align to TRBD1. CDR3 length: 12 residues. Germline assignment: CDR1 DFQATT and CDR2 SNEGSKA (reference sequence). V trimming: 2 bases; J trimming: 6 bases; junction bases outside the gene matches: 2. The CDR3 DNA reads TGCAGTGCTAGACAGGACAGGGATACGCAGTATTTT. Its translation: CSARQDRDTQYF.

V gene TRBV9 combines with J gene TRBJ1-1, with TRBD1 identical over 9 bases. The CDR3 totals 15 residues. The trim removed 0 bases at V and 10 bases at J, leaving 10 bases unmatched. CDR1 and CDR2 (germline): SGDLS, YYNGEE. The CDR3 nucleotides are TGTGCCAGCAGCGTAGGAAGTGGGGGACAGGGAAGAGCTTTCTTT. Translation: CASSVGSGGQGRAFF. Variable domain in full (rest from reference TRBV9 and TRBJ1-1): DSGVTQTPKHLITATGQRVTLRCSPRSGDLSVYWYQQSLDQGLQFLIQYYNGEERAKGNILERFSAQQFPDLHSELNLSSLELGDSALYFCASSVGSGGQGRAFFGQGTRLTVV.

The chain is built from TRBV7-2 and TRBJ2-4; 11 bases align to TRBD2. The CDR3 length is 18 residues. The ends lost 1 base at V and 2 bases at J; junction bases unmatched: 7. Germline V gene sequence: CDR1 SGHTA, CDR2 FQGNSA. The CDR3 sequence is CASSLVSGRAGSKNIQYF. The CDR3 nucleotides are TGTGCCAGCAGCTTAGTTAGCGGGAGGGCCGGTTCCAAAAACATTCAGTACTTC.

The chain is built from TRBV10-3 and TRBJ2-7, with D unresolved. The V end lost 3 bases, the J end lost 3 bases, and 9 bases lay between the germline ends. The length of the CDR3 is 13 residues. Looked up from germline, CDR1 is ENHRY and CDR2 is SYGVKD. The CDR3: CAISEVLLYEQYF. The CDR3 region has the DNA TGTGCCATCAGTGAAGTGCTGCTCTACGAGCAGTACTTC.